The 7 T cell receptor beta chains listed next were all sequenced from one sample in a study of cytomegalovirus exposure and HLA in healthy donors. Primers included in the PCR were 60 Vbeta and 13 Jbeta primers. Method: immunoSEQ multiplex PCR; TCRdb's copy keeps in-frame clones and lacks some. The table has over 100,000 clones, roughly 70% seen once. Sequences were obtained from PBMCs. The receptors derive from a man between 40 and 49 years old in good health and CMV-seronegative.

The V call is TRBV19, the J call TRBJ1-4; D uncertain. Deletions cut 2 bases from V and 0 bases from J, with 16 bases between. The CDR3 has 18 amino acids. CDR1 and CDR2 (germline): LNHDA, SQIVND (reference sequence). The CDR3 here is CASSIKGRRIATNEKLFF. In DNA form, the CDR3 reads TGTGCCAGTAGTATAAAGGGAAGGAGGATTGCAACTAATGAAAAACTGTTTTTT.

This clone occurred a few times. This sequence joins TRBV6-1 and TRBJ2-3; tentatively, D is TRBD1 (5 bases). Between the trimmed V and J ends, which lost 6 bases and 0 bases, there was a span of 13 bases. Per the germline V gene, CDR1 is MNHNS and CDR2 is SASEGT. The CDR3 length is 15 residues. CDR3 amino acids: CASSRPRQSTDTQYF. CDR3 bases: TGTGCCAGCAGCCGACCGAGACAGAGCACAGATACGCAGTATTTT.

This chain links TRBV6-5 with TRBJ1-2, with D possibly matching TRBD1 (5 bases). V gave up 7 bases and J gave up 4 bases, with 10 bases separating them. The CDR3 sequence is 12 residues long. Germline lookup yields CDR1 MNHEY and CDR2 SVGAGI. This CDR3 is CASTPGPYGYTF. CDR3 coding DNA: TGTGCCAGCACACCAGGGCCCTATGGCTACACCTTC.

The gene calls are TRBV18 and TRBJ1-1, with D uncertain. The V gene lost 6 bases and the J gene lost 13 bases, with 15 bases spanning the gap. CDR3 length: 11 amino acids. In germline, CDR1 is KGHSH, CDR2 LQKENI. The CDR3 protein is CASSSLEFVFF. CDR3 nucleotide sequence: TGTGCCAGCTCCTCTTTGGAGTTCGTTTTCTTT.

This chain links TRBV20-1 with TRBJ2-7, with D possibly matching TRBD1 (6 bases). From germline, CDR1 is DFQATT and CDR2 SNEGSKA (reference sequence). The CDR3 totals 11 residues. The CDR3 nucleotides read TGCAGCTTAGGGGACAACTACGAGCAGTACTTC. This translates into CSLGDNYEQYF.

The chain couples TRBV15 to TRBJ1-1, with D possibly being TRBD1 (6 bases). The CDR3 sequence is 15 residues long. The germline CDR1 and CDR2 sequences are LNHNV and YYDKDF (reference sequence). The germline V and J ends were trimmed by 1 base and 7 bases, with 16 bases remaining between them. The CDR3 sequence is CATSRANRESGEAFF. For the CDR3, the DNA is TGTGCCACCAGCAGAGCTAACAGGGAGAGCGGTGAAGCTTTCTTT. Full variable domain (outside the CDR3, taken from reference TRBV15 and TRBJ1-1): DAMVIQNPRYQVTQFGKPVTLSCSQTLNHNVMYWYQQKSSQAPKLLFHYYDKDFNNEADTPDNFQSRRPNTSFCFLDIRSPGLGDTAMYLCATSRANRESGEAFFGQGTRLTVV.

J is TRBJ2-4 and V is TRBV7-2; tentatively, D is TRBD1 (6 bases). CDR1 is SGHTA and CDR2 is FQGNSA in the germline V gene. This CDR3 has 17 residues. Trimming removed 1 base from V and 2 bases from J, with 15 bases in between. The CDR3 DNA reads TGTGCCAGCAGCTTAGGAGTCACAGGGTCGACCAAAAACATTCAGTACTTC. Translated, it gives CASSLGVTGSTKNIQYF.